This T cell receptor beta chain stems from a study of blood T cells in healthy people across ages. The wider study: About one barcoded beta molecule per two T cells was the capture yield of template switching.

Donor samples were obtained from healthy Caucasian individuals from Russia, aged 6 to 90. Study outcomes and limitations: Researchers said unsorted PBMCs prevented a conclusive naive versus antigen-experienced comparison. In older individuals, TCR beta diversity per million T cells was lower, falling roughly linearly with age.

CDR1 DFQATT and CDR2 SNEGSKA come from the germline V gene (reference sequence). Trimming removed 3 bases from V and 6 bases from J, with 15 bases in between. The CDR3 spans 14 residues. Through a sample-barcoded 5' primer and a J-beta primer mix, a second PCR was run for roughly 6 to 12 cycles. TCRdb called the 5' RACE reads again in MiXCR, with one record for every CDR3 protein. Here the sample spans about 1,500,000 distinct CDR3 sequences, around 39% being singletons. This clonotype was detected only a few times. Its target is not known. Sequencing used blood. The origin of this receptor is a woman aged 18-29 years in good health. V usage is TRBV20-1 and J usage is TRBJ2-1; D is possibly TRBD1 or TRBD2 (5 bases each). The DNA for the CDR3 is TGCAGTGCTAGCTCGGGGAAGGGGTTCAATGAGCAGTTCTTC. This encodes CSASSGKGFNEQFF.